This TCR beta chain was identified during a study of blood T cell repertoires in COVID-19. Study-wide background: The samples span acute and convalescent COVID-19 from the United States, Italy and Spain.

Clones were read by immunoSEQ multiplex PCR, and TCRdb kept only the in-frame ones, dropping some. The repertoire has some 100,000 clones, 80% to 90% of them found once; the top ten carry approximately 17%. This TCR derives from a human donor in a cohort sampled during active COVID-19. Sequenced input: peripheral blood.

The CDR3 reads CASSRSQYTEAFF. In DNA form, the CDR3 reads TGTGCCAGCAGTCGTTCCCAGTACACTGAAGCTTTCTTT. This rearrangement joins TRBV6-2 or TRBV6-3 to TRBJ1-1; D is unclear. The germline V and J ends were trimmed by 5 bases and 3 bases, with 10 bases remaining between them. This CDR3 has 13 residues. The germline V gene has CDR1 MNHEY and CDR2 SVGEGT.